Listed here is a single TCR beta chain. What it binds is not known. V dropped 4 bases and J dropped 12 bases, with 19 bases sitting between them. The CDR3 loop spans 14 amino acids. Germline V lookup: CDR1 LGHNA, CDR2 YNFKEQ. This specimen belongs to a study of shared clonotypes between healthy human individuals. Study-wide results and caveats: Larger estimated richness was generally recorded for naive subsets relative to memory subsets.

Free of recent acute infections or vaccinations, the donors were healthy HIV-negative adults. As handled by the study authors: Filtering differed, since immunoSEQ gave only junction sequences and no quality scores. The method was immunoSEQ multiplex PCR; TCRdb's version includes in-frame clones alone and lacks a portion of them. V and J calls and clone size are as listed in that table; D and trimming were resolved from the DNA. The sample carries over 850,000 clones, 75% to 80% recorded once. The source of this sequence is a man aged 18 to 29 in good health. Some clones in this sample may be carry-over from other donors' samples. The V and J genes are TRBV4-2 and TRBJ2-1; TRBD1 is a possible D gene (5 bases). Sequenced input: memory CD4+ T cells from PBMCs. Described subset: CD45RA-negative fraction. For the CDR3, the DNA is TGTGCCAGCAGCCTCGAGGTGGGGCGGAACCGGCAGTTCTTC. This codes for CASSLEVGRNRQFF.